This TCR beta chain was recorded in a study of shared T cell receptors in the human thymus. The CDR3 has 19 residues. Germline values: CDR1 LGHNA, CDR2 YNFKEQ. The ends lost 1 base at V and 0 bases at J; junction bases unmatched: 13. Only in-frame clones appear in the TCRdb table, and some are missing; sequencing was by immunoSEQ multiplex PCR. The sample lists hundreds of thousands of clones; roughly 90% were seen once. Another study also made use of these data, one on human thymus T cells. As that study records: Surgeons resected thymus tissue during corrective heart surgery. What appeared biased in thymic and blood repertoires was the usage of V and J genes.

This sequence joins TRBV4-2 and TRBJ2-3, with 7 bases lining up with TRBD2. Sequencing was performed on thymocytes. The receptor's source is a boy in the first two years of life with a congenital heart defect. The CDR3 coding sequence is TGTGCCAGCAGCCAAGTGGGGGTTGGGGACTACACAAGCACAGATACGCAGTATTTT. Protein product: CASSQVGVGDYTSTDTQYF.